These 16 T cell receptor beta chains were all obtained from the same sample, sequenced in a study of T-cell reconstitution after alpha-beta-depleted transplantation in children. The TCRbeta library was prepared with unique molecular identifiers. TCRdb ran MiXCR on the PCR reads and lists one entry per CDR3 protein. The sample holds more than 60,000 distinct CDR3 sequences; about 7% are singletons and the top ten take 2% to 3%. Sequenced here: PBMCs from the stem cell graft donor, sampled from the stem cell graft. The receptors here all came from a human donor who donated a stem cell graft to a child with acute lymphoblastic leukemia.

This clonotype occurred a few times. CDR3 coding DNA: TGTGCCAGCAGTTACGATGGCAGCGGATACAATGAGCAGTTCTTC. Translated, it gives CASSYDGSGYNEQFF. This sequence joins TRBV28 and TRBJ2-1; D perhaps matches TRBD2 (5 bases). Trimming took off 4 bases at V and 4 bases at J, with 14 bases between the two ends. Germline loops: CDR1 MDHEN, CDR2 SYDVKM. This CDR3 has 15 residues. Combining the CDR3 with reference TRBV28 and TRBJ2-1 gives the whole variable domain DVKVTQSSRYLVKRTGEKVFLECVQDMDHENMFWYRQDPGLGLRLIYFSYDVKMKEKGDIPEGYSVSREKKERFSLILESASTNQTSMYLCASSYDGSGYNEQFFGPGTRLTVL.

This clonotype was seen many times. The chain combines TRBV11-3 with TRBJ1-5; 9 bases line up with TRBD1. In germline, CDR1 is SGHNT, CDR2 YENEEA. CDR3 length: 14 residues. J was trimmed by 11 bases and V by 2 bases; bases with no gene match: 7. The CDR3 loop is CASSLLDRGTAQHF. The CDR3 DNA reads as TGTGCCAGCAGCTTATTGGACAGGGGAACCGCCCAGCATTTT.

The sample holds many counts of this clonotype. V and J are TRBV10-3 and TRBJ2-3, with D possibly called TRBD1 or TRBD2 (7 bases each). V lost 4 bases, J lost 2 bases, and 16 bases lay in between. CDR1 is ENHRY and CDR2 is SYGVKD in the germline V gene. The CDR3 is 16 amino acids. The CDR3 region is CAISGGGQSLTDTQYF. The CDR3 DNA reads TGTGCCATCAGTGGGGGGGGACAGTCCCTCACAGATACGCAGTATTTT.

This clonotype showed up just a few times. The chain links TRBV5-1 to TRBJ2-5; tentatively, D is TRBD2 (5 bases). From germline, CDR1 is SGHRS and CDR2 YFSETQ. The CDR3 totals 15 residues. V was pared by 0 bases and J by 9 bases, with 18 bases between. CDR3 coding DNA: TGCGCCAGCAGCTTGGTTCCTCCCGGCGAAGCGGCCCAGTACTTC. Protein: CASSLVPPGEAAQYF.

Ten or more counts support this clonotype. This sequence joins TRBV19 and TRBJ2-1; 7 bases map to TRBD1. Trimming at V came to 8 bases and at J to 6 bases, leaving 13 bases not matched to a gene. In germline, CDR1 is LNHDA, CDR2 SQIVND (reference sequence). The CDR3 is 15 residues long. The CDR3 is CASGEQGTNLNEQFF. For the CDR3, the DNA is TGTGCCAGTGGGGAACAGGGGACAAATCTCAATGAGCAGTTCTTC.

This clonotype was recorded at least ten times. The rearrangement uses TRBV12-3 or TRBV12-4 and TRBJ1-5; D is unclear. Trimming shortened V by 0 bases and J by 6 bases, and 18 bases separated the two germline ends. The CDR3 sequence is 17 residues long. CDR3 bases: TGTGCCAGCAGTTTAGCGCGGGGAGAACTACGCATTCAGCCCCAGCATTTT. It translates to CASSLARGELRIQPQHF.

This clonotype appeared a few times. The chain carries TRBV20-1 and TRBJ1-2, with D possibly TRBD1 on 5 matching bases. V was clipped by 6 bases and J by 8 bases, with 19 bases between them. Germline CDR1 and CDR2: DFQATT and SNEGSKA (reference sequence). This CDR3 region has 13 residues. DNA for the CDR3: TGCAGTGCCAAACCCGATGCGGGGCAAGGCTACACCTTC. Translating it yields CSAKPDAGQGYTF.

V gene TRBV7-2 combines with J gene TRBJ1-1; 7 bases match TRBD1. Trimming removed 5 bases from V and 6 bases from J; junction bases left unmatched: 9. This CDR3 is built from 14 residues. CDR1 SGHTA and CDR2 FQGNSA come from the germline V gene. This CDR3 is CASSMGQPGAEAFF. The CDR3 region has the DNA TGTGCCAGCAGCATGGGACAGCCTGGGGCTGAAGCTTTCTTT.

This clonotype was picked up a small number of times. CDR3 protein: CASSSLATLYNEQFF. Written as DNA, the CDR3 is TGTGCCAGTAGTAGTTTAGCGACCCTCTACAATGAGCAGTTCTTC. The chain carries TRBV19 and TRBJ2-1; perhaps TRBD2 as D (5 bases). The CDR3 sequence is 15 residues long. Germline assignment: CDR1 LNHDA and CDR2 SQIVND (reference sequence). Trimming left V 4 bases short and J 3 bases short, with 13 bases between.

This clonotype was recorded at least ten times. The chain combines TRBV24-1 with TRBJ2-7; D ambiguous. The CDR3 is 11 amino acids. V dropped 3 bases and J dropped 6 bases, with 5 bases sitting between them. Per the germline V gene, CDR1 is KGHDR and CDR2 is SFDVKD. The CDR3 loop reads CATSDLREQYF. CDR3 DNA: TGTGCCACCAGTGATCTGCGCGAGCAGTACTTC.

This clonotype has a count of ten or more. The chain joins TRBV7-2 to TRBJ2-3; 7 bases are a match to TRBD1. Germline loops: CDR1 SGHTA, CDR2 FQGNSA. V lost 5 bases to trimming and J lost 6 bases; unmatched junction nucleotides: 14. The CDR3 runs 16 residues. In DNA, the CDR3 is TGTGCCAGCAGCCAGAGAGACGACAGGGTAGGGGATACGCAGTATTTT. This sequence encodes CASSQRDDRVGDTQYF.

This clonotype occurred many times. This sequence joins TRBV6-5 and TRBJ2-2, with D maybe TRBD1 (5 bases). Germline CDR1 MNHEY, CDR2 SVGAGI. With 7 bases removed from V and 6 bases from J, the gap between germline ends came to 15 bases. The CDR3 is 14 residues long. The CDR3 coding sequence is TGTGCCAGCATTTCAGGGTACGGCGCCGGGGAGCTGTTTTTT. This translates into CASISGYGAGELFF.

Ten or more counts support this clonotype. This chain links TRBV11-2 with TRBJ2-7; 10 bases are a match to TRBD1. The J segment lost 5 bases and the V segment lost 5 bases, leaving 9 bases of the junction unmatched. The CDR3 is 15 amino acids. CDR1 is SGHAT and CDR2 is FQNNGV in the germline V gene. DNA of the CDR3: TGTGCCAGCAGCCAAACCCGGACAGGGGGGAACGAGCAGTACTTC. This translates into CASSQTRTGGNEQYF.

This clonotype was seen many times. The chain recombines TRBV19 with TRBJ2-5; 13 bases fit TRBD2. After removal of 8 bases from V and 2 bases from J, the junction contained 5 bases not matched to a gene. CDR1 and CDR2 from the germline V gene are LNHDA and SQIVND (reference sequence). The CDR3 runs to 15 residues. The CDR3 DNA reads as TGTGCCAGTGGACTAGCGGGAGTTGGACAAGAGACCCAGTACTTC. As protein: CASGLAGVGQETQYF.

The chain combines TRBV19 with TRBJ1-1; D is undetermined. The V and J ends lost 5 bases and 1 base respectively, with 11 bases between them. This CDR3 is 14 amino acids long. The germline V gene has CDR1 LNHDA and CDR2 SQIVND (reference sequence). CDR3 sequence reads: CASSWELGNTEAFF. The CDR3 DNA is TGTGCCAGTAGTTGGGAGCTTGGGAACACTGAAGCTTTCTTT.

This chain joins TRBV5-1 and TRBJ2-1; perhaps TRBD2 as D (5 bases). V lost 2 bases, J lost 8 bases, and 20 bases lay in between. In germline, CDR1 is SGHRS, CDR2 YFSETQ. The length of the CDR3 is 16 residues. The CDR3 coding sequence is TGCGCCAGCAGCTTTGCGTCTAGCTTGGTTTCGGATGAGCAGTTCTTC. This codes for CASSFASSLVSDEQFF.